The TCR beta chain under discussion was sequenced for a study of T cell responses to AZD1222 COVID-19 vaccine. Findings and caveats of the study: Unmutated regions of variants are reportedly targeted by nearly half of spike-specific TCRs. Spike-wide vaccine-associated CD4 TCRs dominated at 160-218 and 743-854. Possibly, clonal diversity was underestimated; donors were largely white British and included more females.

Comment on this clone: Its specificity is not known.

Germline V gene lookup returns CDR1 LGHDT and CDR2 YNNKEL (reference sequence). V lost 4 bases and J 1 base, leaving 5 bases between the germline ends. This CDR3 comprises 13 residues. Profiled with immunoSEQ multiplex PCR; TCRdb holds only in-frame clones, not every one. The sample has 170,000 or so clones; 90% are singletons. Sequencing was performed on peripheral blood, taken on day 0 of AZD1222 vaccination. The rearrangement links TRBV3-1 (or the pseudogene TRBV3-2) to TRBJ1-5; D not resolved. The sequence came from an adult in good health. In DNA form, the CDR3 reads TGTGCCAGCAGCCTCGGCAGCAATCAGCCCCAGCATTTT. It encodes CASSLGSNQPQHF.